This T cell receptor (beta chain) was retrieved from a study of PD-1 blockade in classical Hodgkin lymphoma. In every patient, relapse followed autologous stem cell transplantation, while exposure to brentuximab vedotin differed. The CDR3 runs 11 residues. V lost 5 bases and J 2 bases, leaving 3 bases between the germline ends. The germline gives CDR1 KGHSH, CDR2 LQKENI. About this clone itself: Antigen unknown.

Study outcomes and limitations: The authors have not defined what causes the repertoire differences, possibly disease activity or prior therapy. Initiation of nivolumab under 1 year after ASCT led to exclusion of patients. Healthy donors reportedly exceeded newly diagnosed patients in baseline TCR diversity.

The data were produced by immunoSEQ multiplex PCR, yet TCRdb's version contains in-frame clones alone and is incomplete. This table holds about 94,000 clones, approximately 92% found once. V gene TRBV18 combines with J gene TRBJ2-5; D unresolved. This material consisted of peripheral blood mononuclear cells (PBMCs), taken before the second cycle of nivolumab. This clonotype was obtained from a human donor with classical Hodgkin lymphoma. CDR3 sequence reads: CASSTQETQYF. The CDR3 DNA follows: TGTGCCAGCTCAACACAAGAGACCCAGTACTTC. The entire variable domain, with the rest obtained from reference TRBV18 and TRBJ2-5, is as follows: NAGVMQNPRHLVRRRGQEARLRCSPMKGHSHVYWYRQLPEEGLKFMVYLQKENIIDESGMPKERFSAEFPKEGPSILRIQQVVRGDSAAYFCASSTQETQYFGPGTRLLVL.